The rows below give T cell receptor beta chains drawn from one sample of a study of cytomegalovirus exposure and HLA in healthy donors. Clones were sequenced by immunoSEQ multiplex PCR, and TCRdb holds only the in-frame ones, with some missing. The sample consists of approximately 120,000 clones, approximately 89% of them appearing once. The sample was PBMCs. The receptor source for this set is a woman younger than 30 in good health and CMV-seronegative. Each CDR3 is given with its conserved first and last residue. Fields, in order: D gene, clone size, J gene, V gene, CDR3 DNA, CDR3 protein. D genes are given only for firm matches. Clone size appears in some rows only: once, few, many, or a class for an expanded clone.

d_gene: .; abundance: once; j_gene: TRBJ2-7; v_gene: TRBV7-9; CDR3nt: TGTGCCAGCAGCCCGTCCAGGGGCTGGTACGAGCAGTACTTC; CDR3aa: CASSPSRGWYEQYF
d_gene: .; abundance: .; j_gene: TRBJ1-3; v_gene: TRBV11-3; CDR3nt: TGTGCCAGCAGTCAGGACTACTCTGGAAACACCATATATTTT; CDR3aa: CASSQDYSGNTIYF
d_gene: TRBD1; abundance: .; j_gene: TRBJ1-4; v_gene: TRBV5-8; CDR3nt: TGTGCCAGCAGCTTGGAGCAGGGGGCGGTGGAAAAACTGTTTTTT; CDR3aa: CASSLEQGAVEKLFF
d_gene: .; abundance: .; j_gene: TRBJ2-1; v_gene: TRBV5-1; CDR3nt: TGCGCCAGCAGCTTGGCCGGGGGACAGTACAATGAGCAGTTCTTC; CDR3aa: CASSLAGGQYNEQFF
d_gene: TRBD2; abundance: .; j_gene: TRBJ2-7; v_gene: TRBV19; CDR3nt: TGTGCCAGTAGTCGGGAGGGGATAGCTGGGAAAGCGGGACGCGAGCAGTACTTC; CDR3aa: CASSREGIAGKAGREQYF
d_gene: .; abundance: .; j_gene: TRBJ2-3; v_gene: TRBV19; CDR3nt: TGTGCCAGTAGTAGCCCTCCAGGGGGAGGTAGCACAGATACGCAGTATTTT; CDR3aa: CASSSPPGGGSTDTQYF
d_gene: TRBD1; abundance: .; j_gene: TRBJ1-5; v_gene: TRBV6-6; CDR3nt: TGTGCCAGCAGCACGGACAGGGGTTTCAATCAGCCCCAGCATTTT; CDR3aa: CASSTDRGFNQPQHF
d_gene: .; abundance: .; j_gene: TRBJ2-1; v_gene: TRBV27; CDR3nt: TGTGCCAGCAGTTTGAGACTAGGCTCCTACAATGAGCAGTTCTTC; CDR3aa: CASSLRLGSYNEQFF
d_gene: .; abundance: .; j_gene: TRBJ1-4; v_gene: TRBV15; CDR3nt: TGTGCCACCAGCAAACCTCGAGTGATGGAAAAACTGTTTTTT; CDR3aa: CATSKPRVMEKLFF
d_gene: .; abundance: .; j_gene: TRBJ2-5; v_gene: TRBV10-2; CDR3nt: TGCGCCAGCAGTGCGACTGGCAACCAAGAGACCCAGTACTTC; CDR3aa: CASSATGNQETQYF
d_gene: .; abundance: .; j_gene: TRBJ2-1; v_gene: TRBV2; CDR3nt: TGTGCCAGCAGACAGTCAAATGAGCAGTTCTTC; CDR3aa: CASRQSNEQFF
d_gene: .; abundance: .; j_gene: TRBJ1-2; v_gene: TRBV29-1; CDR3nt: TGCAGCGTTGAAGCCAGGGCGGGGTATGGCTACACCTTC; CDR3aa: CSVEARAGYGYTF
d_gene: TRBD1; abundance: once; j_gene: TRBJ2-7; v_gene: TRBV7-2; CDR3nt: TGTGCCAGCAGCCCCCGACAGGGGGCAGGCTACGAGCAGTACTTC; CDR3aa: CASSPRQGAGYEQYF
d_gene: TRBD1; abundance: once; j_gene: TRBJ1-5; v_gene: TRBV6-1; CDR3nt: TGTGCCAGCAGTGCACAGGGGGGACAGCCCCAGCATTTT; CDR3aa: CASSAQGGQPQHF
d_gene: TRBD2; abundance: .; j_gene: TRBJ2-1; v_gene: TRBV19; CDR3nt: TGTGCCAGTAGTATTGGACTAGCCAATGAGCAGTTCTTC; CDR3aa: CASSIGLANEQFF
d_gene: .; abundance: .; j_gene: TRBJ1-1; v_gene: TRBV30; CDR3nt: TGTGCCTGGGGGCAGATGAACACTGAAGCTTTCTTT; CDR3aa: CAWGQMNTEAFF
d_gene: .; abundance: .; j_gene: TRBJ2-1; v_gene: TRBV28; CDR3nt: TGTGCCAGCACCAAGACAGGACGTACAGGATGGCCCTACAATGAGCAGTTCTTC; CDR3aa: CASTKTGRTGWPYNEQFF
d_gene: TRBD2; abundance: few; j_gene: TRBJ2-1; v_gene: TRBV12-5; CDR3nt: TGTGCTAGTGGTATTAGCGGGAGGCTAGGTGAGCAGTTCTTC; CDR3aa: CASGISGRLGEQFF
d_gene: .; abundance: .; j_gene: TRBJ1-1; v_gene: TRBV28; CDR3nt: TGTGCCAGCATGGGGATTCAGGGTATTGTGTCTTTCTTT; CDR3aa: CASMGIQGIVSFF